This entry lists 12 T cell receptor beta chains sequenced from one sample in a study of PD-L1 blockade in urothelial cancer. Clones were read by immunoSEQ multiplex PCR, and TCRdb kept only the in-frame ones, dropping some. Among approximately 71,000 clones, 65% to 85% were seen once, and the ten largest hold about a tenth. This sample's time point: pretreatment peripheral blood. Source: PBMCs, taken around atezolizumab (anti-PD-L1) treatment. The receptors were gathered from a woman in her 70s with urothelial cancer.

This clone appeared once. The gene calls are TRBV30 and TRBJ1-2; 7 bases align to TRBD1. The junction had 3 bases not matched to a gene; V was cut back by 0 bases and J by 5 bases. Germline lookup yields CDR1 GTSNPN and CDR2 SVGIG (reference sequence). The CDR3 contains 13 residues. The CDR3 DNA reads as TGTGCCTGGAGTGTAGGGACAGCGTATGGCTACACCTTC. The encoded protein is CAWSVGTAYGYTF. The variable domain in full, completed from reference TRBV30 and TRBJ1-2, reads SQTIHQWPATLVQPVGSPLSLECTVEGTSNPNLYWYRQAAGRGLQLLFYSVGIGQISSEVPQNLSASRPQDRQFILSSKKLLLSDSGFYLCAWSVGTAYGYTFGSGTRLTVV.

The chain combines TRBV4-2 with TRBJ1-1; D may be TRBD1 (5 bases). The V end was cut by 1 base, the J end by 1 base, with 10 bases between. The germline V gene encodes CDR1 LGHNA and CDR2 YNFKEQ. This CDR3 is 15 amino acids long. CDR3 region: CASSQGGGTNTEAFF. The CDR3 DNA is TGTGCCAGCAGCCAAGGGGGGGGGACGAACACTGAAGCTTTCTTT.

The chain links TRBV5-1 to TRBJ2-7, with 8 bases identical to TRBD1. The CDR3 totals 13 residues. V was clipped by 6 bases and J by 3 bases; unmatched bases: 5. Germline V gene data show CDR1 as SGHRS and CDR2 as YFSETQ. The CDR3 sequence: CASNWDRNYEQYF. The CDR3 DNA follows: TGCGCCAGCAACTGGGACAGGAACTACGAGCAGTACTTC.

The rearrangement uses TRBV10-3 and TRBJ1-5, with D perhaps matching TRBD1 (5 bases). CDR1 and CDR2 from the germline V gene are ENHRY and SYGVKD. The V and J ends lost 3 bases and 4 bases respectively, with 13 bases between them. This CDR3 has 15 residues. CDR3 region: CAISDGRRGNQPQHF. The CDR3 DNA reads TGTGCCATCAGTGACGGGCGGCGGGGGAATCAGCCCCAGCATTTT.

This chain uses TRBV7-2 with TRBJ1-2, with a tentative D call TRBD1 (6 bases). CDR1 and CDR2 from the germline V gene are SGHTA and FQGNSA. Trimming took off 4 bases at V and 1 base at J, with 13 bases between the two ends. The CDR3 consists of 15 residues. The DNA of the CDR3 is TGTGCCAGCAGCTCATGGGACACAGTTAACTATGGCTACACCTTC. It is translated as CASSSWDTVNYGYTF.

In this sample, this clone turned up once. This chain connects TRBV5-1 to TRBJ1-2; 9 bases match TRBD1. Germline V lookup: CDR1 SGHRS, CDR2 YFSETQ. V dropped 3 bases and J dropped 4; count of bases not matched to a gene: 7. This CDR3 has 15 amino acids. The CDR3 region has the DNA TGCGCCAGCAGCTCGTGGGAGGACAGGGGCTATGGCTACACCTTC. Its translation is CASSSWEDRGYGYTF. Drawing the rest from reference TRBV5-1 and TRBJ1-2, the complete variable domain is KAGVTQTPRYLIKTRGQQVTLSCSPISGHRSVSWYQQTPGQGLQFLFEYFSETQRNKGNFPGRFSGRQFSNSRSEMNVSTLELGDSALYLCASSSWEDRGYGYTFGSGTRLTVV.

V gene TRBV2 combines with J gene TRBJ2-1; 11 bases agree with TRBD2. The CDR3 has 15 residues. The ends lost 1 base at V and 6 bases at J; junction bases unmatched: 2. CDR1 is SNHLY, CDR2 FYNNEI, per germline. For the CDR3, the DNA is TGTGCCAGCAGTGAAGGCCTAGCGGGGGGCAATGAGCAGTTCTTC. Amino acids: CASSEGLAGGNEQFF.

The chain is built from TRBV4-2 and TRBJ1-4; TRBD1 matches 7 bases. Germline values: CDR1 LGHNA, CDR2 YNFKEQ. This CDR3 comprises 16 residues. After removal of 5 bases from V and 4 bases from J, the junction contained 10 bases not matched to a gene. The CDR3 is CASSGSVGQSNEKLFF. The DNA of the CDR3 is TGTGCCAGCAGCGGAAGTGTGGGACAGAGTAATGAAAAACTGTTTTTT.

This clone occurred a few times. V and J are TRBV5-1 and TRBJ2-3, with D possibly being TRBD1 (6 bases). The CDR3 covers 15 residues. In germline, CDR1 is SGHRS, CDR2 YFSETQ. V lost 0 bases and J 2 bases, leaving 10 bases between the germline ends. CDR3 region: CASSLVGGSTDTQYF. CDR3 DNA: TGCGCCAGCAGCTTGGTAGGGGGTTCCACAGATACGCAGTATTTT.

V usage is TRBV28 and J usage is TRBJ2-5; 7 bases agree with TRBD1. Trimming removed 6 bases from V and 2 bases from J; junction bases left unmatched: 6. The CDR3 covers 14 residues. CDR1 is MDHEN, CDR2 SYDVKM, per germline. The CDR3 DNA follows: TGTGCCAGCAGGTCACCGGGACAGCAAGAGACCCAGTACTTC. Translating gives CASRSPGQQETQYF.

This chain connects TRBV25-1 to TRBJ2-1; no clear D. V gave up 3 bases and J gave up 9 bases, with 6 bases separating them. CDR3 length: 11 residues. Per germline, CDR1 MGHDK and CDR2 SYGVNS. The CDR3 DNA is TGTGCCAGCAGTGATTCGGGTGAGCAGTTCTTC. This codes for CASSDSGEQFF. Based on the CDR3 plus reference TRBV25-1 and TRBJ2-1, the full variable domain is EADIYQTPRYLVIGTGKKITLECSQTMGHDKMYWYQQDPGMELHLIHYSYGVNSTEKGDLSSESTVSRIRTEHFPLTLESARPSHTSQYLCASSDSGEQFFGPGTRLTVL.

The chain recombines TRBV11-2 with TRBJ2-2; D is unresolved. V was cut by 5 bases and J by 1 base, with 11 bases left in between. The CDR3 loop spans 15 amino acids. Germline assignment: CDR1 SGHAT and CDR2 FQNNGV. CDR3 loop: CASSPNRQNTGELFF. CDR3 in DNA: TGTGCCAGCAGCCCCAACAGACAGAACACCGGGGAGCTGTTTTTT. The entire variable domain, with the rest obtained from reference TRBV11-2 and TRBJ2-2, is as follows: EAGVAQSPRYKIIEKRQSVAFWCNPISGHATLYWYQQILGQGPKLLIQFQNNGVVDDSQLPKDRFSAERLKGVDSTLKIQPAKLEDSAVYLCASSPNRQNTGELFFGEGSRLTVL.